This T cell receptor beta chain is from a study of blood T cell repertoires in COVID-19. Study-wide context: From the United States, Italy and Spain came samples of acute and convalescent COVID-19. T cells, B-cell-depleted T cells, or PBMCs supplied cDNA or gDNA.

The V end was cut by 8 bases, the J end by 2 bases, with 14 bases between. CDR1 is WSHSY, CDR2 SAAADI, per germline. This CDR3 is built from 14 residues. How the authors handled the data: It was from reference gene primer amplification that nucleated cell counts were estimated. This table comes from immunoSEQ multiplex PCR, and its TCRdb copy is limited to in-frame clones, with some not included. V and J calls and clone size are given by that table; D and trimming were obtained from the DNA. The top ten hold about 4.6% of the sample, which has approximately 280,000 clones, about 89% seen once. Sequenced input: peripheral blood. The chain combines TRBV10-2 with TRBJ2-3; possibly TRBD2 for D (6 bases). The TCR was taken from a man aged 40-49 years with acute or convalescent COVID-19. The CDR3 nucleotides read TGCGCCAGCGTCCCGGGCGGGGCCACAGATACGCAGTATTTT. Translated, it gives CASVPGGATDTQYF.